This paragraph reports one TCR beta chain. Its antigen is not identified. TCRdb analysed the reads with MiXCR anew, one entry per CDR3 protein. Among about 450,000 distinct CDR3 sequences listed, approximately 31% were seen once. The data stem from a study of T cell repertoires in cytomegalovirus infection. Study context: Indicated by public TCR beta signatures were CMV infection and matching HLA type. General study findings and limits: Within the response measured ex vivo, HLA-C-restricted CMV-specific TCR beta clonotypes were dominant. Pooled public TCR beta family frequency picked out CMV carriers with the relevant HLA.

V was trimmed by 6 bases and J by 2 bases, leaving 22 bases between them. Germline CDR1 is MNHNY and CDR2 is SVGAGI (reference sequence). The CDR3 is 17 amino acids. Sequencing was performed on PBMCs. This sequence joins TRBV6-6 and TRBJ1-1, with D unresolved. The sequence came from a human donor in good health (CMV status not recorded). Some clones in this sample may be carry-over from other donors' samples. The DNA of the CDR3 is TGTGCCAGCAGCGGAGCCCAGACATCGGGGATAAACACTGAAGCTTTCTTT. Its protein product is CASSGAQTSGINTEAFF.